This is a list of T cell receptor beta chains from one sample in a study of memory CD4+ T cells and cytomegalovirus serostatus. This table comes from immunoSEQ multiplex PCR, and its TCRdb copy is limited to in-frame clones, with some not included. The sample gives about 57,000 clones, roughly 80% of which show up once; about 0.82% is in the top ten. Input material: memory CD4+ T cells from blood. Receptors were obtained from an adult in good health and CMV-seronegative. Both conserved end residues are part of each CDR3. The D gene is left open where the match is weak. Size is stated for part of the rows, as once, few or many counts, or as a class when the clone is expanded.

len	abundance	d_gene	v_gene	j_gene	CDR3aa	CDR3nt
14	NA	NA	TRBV29-1	TRBJ2-7	CSVEDLRRFYEQYF	TGCAGCGTTGAAGATCTTCGGAGATTCTACGAGCAGTACTTC
16	NA	TRBD1	TRBV7-8	TRBJ2-2	CASSLAPTGRTGELFF	TGTGCCAGCAGCTTGGCCCCGACAGGGAGAACCGGGGAGCTGTTTTTT
16	NA	NA	TRBV27	TRBJ2-1	CASSLSRVAGPREQFF	TGTGCCAGCAGTTTATCGAGGGTTGCGGGGCCTCGGGAGCAGTTCTTC
13	NA	TRBD1	TRBV28	TRBJ1-2	CASSREGQNGYTF	TGTGCCAGCAGTCGTGAGGGACAGAATGGCTACACCTTC
12	few	NA	TRBV19	TRBJ1-1	CAGEQGNTEAFF	TGTGCCGGCGAACAGGGGAACACTGAAGCTTTCTTT
17	NA	TRBD2	TRBV9	TRBJ2-5	CASSGGRGGSLEETQYF	TGTGCCAGCAGCGGTGGGCGGGGCGGGAGTTTGGAAGAGACCCAGTACTTC
15	NA	TRBD1	TRBV11-1	TRBJ1-1	CASSLGGQKNTEAFF	TGTGCCAGCAGCTTAGGGGGACAGAAGAACACTGAAGCTTTCTTT
17	NA	NA	TRBV4-1	TRBJ2-1	CASSQEGQGYSYNEQFF	TGCGCCAGCAGCCAAGAGGGGCAGGGCTACTCCTACAATGAGCAGTTCTTC
15	NA	NA	TRBV5-6	TRBJ2-7	CASSLRVRSPPEQYF	TGTGCCAGCAGCTTGAGAGTCCGCTCCCCCCCCGAGCAGTACTTC
11	NA	NA	TRBV15	TRBJ2-5	CATSRDGTQYF	TGTGCCACCAGCAGAGATGGGACCCAGTACTTC
14	once	TRBD1	TRBV6-5	TRBJ1-2	CASSGDRVRYGYTF	TGTGCCAGCAGTGGGGACAGGGTGAGATATGGCTACACCTTC
15	NA	TRBD1	TRBV6-5	TRBJ1-5	CASRSSGGINQPQHF	TGTGCCAGCAGAAGTTCAGGGGGCATAAATCAGCCCCAGCATTTT
15	NA	NA	TRBV6-1	TRBJ2-1	CASSERGGSYNEQFF	TGTGCCAGCAGTGAACGGGGAGGCTCCTACAATGAGCAGTTCTTC
13	NA	NA	TRBV5-4	TRBJ2-3	CASSSQGTDTQYF	TGTGCCAGCAGCAGCCAGGGGACAGATACGCAGTATTTT
16	NA	TRBD2	TRBV9	TRBJ2-3	CASSVGPAGGGDTQYF	TGTGCCAGCAGCGTAGGGCCAGCGGGAGGTGGAGATACGCAGTATTTT
14	NA	TRBD1	TRBV7-9	TRBJ2-7	CASSLGQGAYEQYF	TGTGCCAGCAGCTTAGGACAGGGAGCCTACGAGCAGTACTTC
11	NA	NA	TRBV6-5	TRBJ1-4	CASSFQGSLFF	TGTGCCAGCAGTTTCCAGGGTTCACTGTTTTTT
14	NA	NA	TRBV27	TRBJ1-6	CASSFISYNSPLHF	TGTGCCAGCAGTTTCATCTCCTATAATTCACCCCTCCACTTT
16	once	NA	TRBV7-6	TRBJ1-3	CASSLVGRSSGNTIYF	TGTGCCAGCAGCTTAGTAGGCAGGAGCTCTGGAAACACCATATATTTT
16	NA	TRBD2	TRBV6-1	TRBJ2-2	CASSGGLATNTGELFF	TGTGCCAGCAGTGGAGGACTAGCGACGAACACCGGGGAGCTGTTTTTT
14	NA	NA	TRBV27	TRBJ2-7	CASRPGMSLGEQYF	TGTGCCAGCAGGCCGGGGATGTCCTTGGGAGAGCAGTACTTC
15	NA	NA	TRBV28	TRBJ2-5	CASSQGGAGQETQYF	TGTGCCAGCAGTCAGGGGGGAGCGGGACAAGAGACCCAGTACTTC
13	NA	TRBD1	TRBV28	TRBJ2-7	CASRAGGPYEQYF	TGTGCCAGCAGGGCAGGGGGACCCTACGAGCAGTACTTC
13	NA	NA	TRBV7-3	TRBJ2-3	CASSSFRTDTQYF	TGTGCCAGCAGCTCCTTCCGGACAGATACGCAGTATTTT
18	NA	TRBD2	TRBV5-1	TRBJ2-3	CASSPLGLAGGRGDTQYF	TGCGCCAGCAGCCCACTTGGACTAGCGGGGGGGCGTGGGGATACGCAGTATTTT
14	NA	NA	TRBV15	TRBJ2-7	CATSRERRNYEQYF	TGTGCCACCAGCAGAGAACGGAGAAATTACGAGCAGTACTTC
18	NA	TRBD2	TRBV5-6	TRBJ2-1	CASSSLGLAGAAYNEQFF	TGTGCCAGCAGCTCCCTGGGACTAGCGGGGGCTGCCTACAATGAGCAGTTCTTC
12	NA	NA	TRBV7-2	TRBJ2-3	CASSRDTDTQYF	TGTGCCAGCAGCAGGGACACAGATACGCAGTATTTT
15	NA	TRBD2	TRBV19	TRBJ2-1	CASSISGSIHNEQFF	TGTGCCAGTAGTATCAGCGGGAGTATCCACAATGAGCAGTTCTTC
15	NA	TRBD1	TRBV18	TRBJ1-4	CASSPFNRDSEKLFF	TGTGCCAGCTCACCGTTCAACAGGGACAGTGAAAAACTGTTTTTT
15	NA	TRBD2	TRBV9	TRBJ2-1	CASTSGRGSYNEQFF	TGTGCCAGCACTAGCGGGAGGGGATCCTACAATGAGCAGTTCTTC
14	NA	NA	TRBV19	TRBJ1-2	CASSTPYNNGGYTF	TGTGCCAGTAGTACCCCCTACAACAATGGTGGCTACACCTTC
13	once	TRBD1	TRBV2	TRBJ1-1	CASRQDRGTEAFF	TGTGCCAGCCGCCAGGACAGGGGGACTGAAGCTTTCTTT
13	few	NA	TRBV15	TRBJ2-1	CATSTGMINEQFF	TGTGCCACCAGCACAGGGATGATTAATGAGCAGTTCTTC
16	NA	TRBD2	TRBV5-4	TRBJ2-1	CASSQGLSGRTGEQFF	TGTGCCAGCAGCCAAGGACTTAGCGGGAGGACAGGTGAGCAGTTCTTC
12	NA	TRBD2	TRBV2	TRBJ2-3	CASRLAGDTQYF	TGTGCCAGCAGACTAGCGGGGGATACGCAGTATTTT
11	NA	NA	TRBV6-5	TRBJ2-7	CASSVTYEQYF	TGTGCCAGCAGTGTTACCTACGAGCAGTACTTC
13	few	NA	TRBV28	TRBJ1-1	CASKANSRTEAFF	TGTGCCAGCAAAGCGAACTCTCGCACTGAAGCTTTCTTT
13	NA	NA	TRBV7-7	TRBJ2-1	CASSLAESGDKFF	TGTGCCAGCAGCTTAGCGGAATCGGGGGATAAGTTCTTC
12	NA	NA	TRBV28	TRBJ2-3	CASLGVADTQYF	TGTGCCAGTCTCGGGGTAGCAGATACGCAGTATTTT
15	few	TRBD1	TRBV5-1	TRBJ1-2	CASSLGQTGDYGYTF	TGCGCCAGCAGCTTGGGCCAGACAGGGGACTATGGCTACACCTTC
15	NA	TRBD1	TRBV18	TRBJ2-7	CASSRTGGSSYEQYF	TGTGCCAGCTCGAGGACAGGGGGCTCCTCCTACGAGCAGTACTTC
15	once	TRBD1	TRBV6-6	TRBJ1-1	CASSSPGTGDTEAFF	TGTGCCAGCAGTTCCCCCGGGACAGGGGACACTGAAGCTTTCTTT
16	NA	TRBD2	TRBV4-1	TRBJ2-7	CASSQPTSGSAYEQYF	TGCGCCAGCAGCCAGCCAACTAGCGGGAGCGCCTACGAGCAGTACTTC
15	NA	NA	TRBV28	TRBJ1-6	CASSLGTLEHSPLHF	TGTGCCAGCAGTTTAGGGACCCTAGAACATTCACCCCTCCACTTT
12	NA	NA	TRBV7-8	TRBJ1-1	CASSEQYTEAFF	TGTGCCAGCAGCGAGCAGTACACTGAAGCTTTCTTT
15	NA	TRBD1	TRBV5-8	TRBJ2-7	CASSFVEGAGYEQYF	TGTGCCAGCAGCTTTGTAGAGGGGGCTGGTTACGAGCAGTACTTC
14	NA	NA	TRBV7-9	TRBJ1-2	CASSPRTPTYGYTF	TGTGCCAGCAGCCCAAGGACACCTACCTATGGCTACACCTTC
12	NA	NA	TRBV4-1	TRBJ2-7	CASSQVGNEQYF	TGCGCCAGCAGCCAAGTGGGGAACGAGCAGTACTTC
14	NA	NA	TRBV19	TRBJ2-1	CASSIAAHYNEQFF	TGTGCCAGTAGTATAGCTGCCCACTACAATGAGCAGTTCTTC
15	NA	NA	TRBV6-5	TRBJ1-3	CASSYGGASGNTIYF	TGTGCCAGCAGTTACGGGGGAGCCTCTGGAAACACCATATATTTT
13	few	NA	TRBV27	TRBJ2-3	CASSRFSADTQYF	TGTGCCAGCAGTCGGTTTTCGGCTGATACGCAGTATTTT
12	NA	NA	TRBV5-6	TRBJ2-5	CASSGYQETQYF	TGTGCCAGCAGCGGGTACCAAGAGACCCAGTACTTC
11	NA	NA	TRBV6-6	TRBJ2-3	CASSYSYTQYF	TGTGCCAGCAGTTACTCATATACGCAGTATTTT
16	NA	TRBD1	TRBV6-1	TRBJ1-5	CASSGTGAYSNQPQHF	TGTGCCAGCAGTGGGACAGGGGCCTATAGCAATCAGCCCCAGCATTTT
12	NA	NA	TRBV5-8	TRBJ1-1	CASNDGRTRAFF	TGTGCCAGCAACGACGGTCGAACTAGAGCTTTCTTT
14	NA	TRBD1	TRBV28	TRBJ1-4	CASTTRGTVEKLFF	TGTGCCAGCACTACAAGAGGGACAGTTGAAAAACTGTTTTTT